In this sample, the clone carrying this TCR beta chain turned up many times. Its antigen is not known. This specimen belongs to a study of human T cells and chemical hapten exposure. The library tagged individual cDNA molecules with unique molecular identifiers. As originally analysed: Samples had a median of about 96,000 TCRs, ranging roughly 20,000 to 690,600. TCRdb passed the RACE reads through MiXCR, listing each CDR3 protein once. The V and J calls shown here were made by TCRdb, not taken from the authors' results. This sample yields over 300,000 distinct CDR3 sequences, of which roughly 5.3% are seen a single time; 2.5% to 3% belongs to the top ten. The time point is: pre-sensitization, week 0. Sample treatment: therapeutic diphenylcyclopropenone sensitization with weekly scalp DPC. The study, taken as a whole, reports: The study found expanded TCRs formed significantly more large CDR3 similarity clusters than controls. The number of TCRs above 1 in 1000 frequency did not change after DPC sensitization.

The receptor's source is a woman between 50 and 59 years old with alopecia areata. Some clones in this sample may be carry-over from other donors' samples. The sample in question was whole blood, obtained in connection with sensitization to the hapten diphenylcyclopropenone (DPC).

The CDR3 region has the DNA TGTGCCAGCAGCAAATCAGCGGGAGTGAGCACAGATACGCAGTATTTT. Its protein product is CASSKSAGVSTDTQYF. The chain combines TRBV9 with TRBJ2-3; 8 bases map to TRBD2. V lost 4 bases to trimming and J lost 0 bases; unmatched junction nucleotides: 7. Germline V gene lookup returns CDR1 SGDLS and CDR2 YYNGEE. The length of the CDR3 is 16 residues.